Below are 20 T cell receptor beta chains sequenced from a single sample in a study of T-cell reconstitution after alpha-beta-depleted transplantation in children. Molecular barcoding with unique molecular identifiers was used for the TCRbeta library. TCRdb reprocessed the PCR reads via MiXCR and lists one record per CDR3 protein. The sample yields about 510,000 distinct CDR3 sequences, over 10% seen once. The specimen was PBMCs, mostly from graft donor cells, collected 180 days after TCRalphabeta/CD19-depleted stem cell transplant. The receptors here all came from a female patient between 2 and 15 years old who had a stem cell transplant for aplastic anemia, so the T cells may come from the graft donor.

This clonotype came up a few times. This sequence joins TRBV12-3 or TRBV12-4 and TRBJ1-1, with D perhaps matching TRBD1 (5 bases). CDR3 size: 14 residues. The ends were cut back, 10 bases at V and 0 bases at J, with 15 bases in the middle. The CDR3 DNA reads as TGTGCCATCAAGAGACAGAACTTGAACACTGAAGCTTTCTTT. This codes for CAIKRQNLNTEAFF.

The chain links TRBV6-1 to TRBJ2-4; the match to TRBD1 covers 8 bases. J lost 1 base, V lost 6 bases, and 11 bases had no gene match. This CDR3 comprises 17 residues. Germline CDR1 and CDR2: MNHNS and SASEGT. CDR3 residues: CASSPATGANAKNIQYF. The CDR3 DNA follows: TGTGCCAGCAGCCCGGCGACAGGGGCCAACGCCAAAAACATTCAGTACTTC.

A few counts support this clonotype. The V call is TRBV12-3 or TRBV12-4, the J call TRBJ2-7; D may be TRBD1 or TRBD2 (6 bases each). This CDR3 has 17 amino acids. The V end lost 6 bases, the J end lost 2 bases, and 23 bases lay between the germline ends. DNA of the CDR3: TGTGCCAGCAGCCCTAAGGGGGGAGCTAACCTACCCTACGAGCAGTACGTC. Translating it yields CASSPKGGANLPYEQYV.

This chain uses TRBV29-1 with TRBJ2-2; D ambiguous. The CDR3 covers 14 residues. Trimming cost V 4 bases and J 2 bases, with 11 bases left between them. Germline assignment: CDR1 SQVTM and CDR2 ANQGSEA. CDR3 in DNA: TGCAGCGTTGGTTCCAGACACAACACCGGGGAGCTGTTTTTT. Translating gives CSVGSRHNTGELFF.

Of note for this clonotype: Because it lacks the conserved phenylalanine or tryptophan at the end, this CDR3 is likely a read error. Because the CDR3's place on the DNA is in doubt, the DNA is left out and the CDR3 is given as listed by TCRdb. The chain links TRBV10-2 to TRBJ1-1. The CDR3 has 9 amino acids, counting both end residues. CDR1 WSHSY and CDR2 SAAADI come from the germline V gene. CDR3 region: CASSESPSG.

The V and J genes are TRBV28 and TRBJ1-5; 8 bases agree with TRBD1. CDR1 and CDR2 (germline): MDHEN, SYDVKM. The length of the CDR3 is 16 residues. Trimming cost V 2 bases and J 3 bases; bases outside gene matches: 6. The CDR3 spells CASSLPGQAFNQPQHF. The CDR3 DNA reads TGTGCCAGCAGTTTACCGGGACAGGCGTTCAATCAGCCCCAGCATTTT.

V is TRBV20-1 and J is TRBJ1-5; no clear D gene. Germline V gene sequence: CDR1 DFQATT, CDR2 SNEGSKA (reference sequence). V gave up 0 bases and J gave up 2 bases, with 11 bases separating them. The CDR3 covers 15 residues. The CDR3 spells CSAREVDLGNQPQHF. The CDR3 coding sequence is TGCAGTGCTAGAGAGGTAGACCTCGGCAATCAGCCCCAGCATTTT.

The chain is built from TRBV4-1 and TRBJ2-1; D remains unclear. Germline-derived CDR1 and CDR2 are MGHRA and YSYEKL. This CDR3 region has 15 residues. Trimming took off 4 bases at V and 1 base at J, with 11 bases between the two ends. The CDR3 sequence: CASSLRVRSYNEQFF. CDR3 coding DNA: TGCGCCAGCAGCCTTCGAGTACGGTCCTACAATGAGCAGTTCTTC.

This clonotype was detected only a few times. The genes are TRBV6-5 and TRBJ2-2; D is uncertain. The CDR3 consists of 13 residues. Deletions cut 0 bases from V and 5 bases from J, with 4 bases between. The V gene's germline CDR1 is MNHEY and CDR2 SVGAGI. CDR3 amino acids: CASSYSETGELFF. CDR3 coding DNA: TGTGCCAGCAGTTACTCCGAAACCGGGGAGCTGTTTTTT.

This clonotype has a handful of counts. The chain links TRBV27 to TRBJ1-5, with 7 bases fitting TRBD1. The CDR3 extends over 13 amino acids. V lost 8 bases and J lost 6; bases outside the gene matches: 7. Per germline, CDR1 MNHEY and CDR2 SMNVEV (reference sequence). In DNA, the CDR3 is TGTGCCAGCGGAAGGCCAGGGGGTCAGCCCCAGCATTTT. The encoded protein is CASGRPGGQPQHF.

This clonotype was observed a few times. The DNA of the CDR3 is TGTGCCATGGGGACAGGGGGCTCAGGGGCCAAAAACATTCAGTACTTC. Its translation: CAMGTGGSGAKNIQYF. This sequence joins TRBV10-3 and TRBJ2-4; 12 bases line up with TRBD1. CDR1 is ENHRY and CDR2 is SYGVKD in the germline V gene. V dropped 9 bases and J dropped 1; count of bases not matched to a gene: 7. The length of the CDR3 is 16 residues.

This clonotype was observed a handful of times. The chain links TRBV25-1 to TRBJ1-1, with TRBD1 matching 9 bases. Trimming at V came to 8 bases and at J to 5 bases, leaving 6 bases not matched to a gene. Looked up from germline, CDR1 is MGHDK and CDR2 is SYGVNS. This CDR3 contains 13 residues. CDR3 residues: CASLTGGGTEAFF. The CDR3 DNA is TGTGCCAGCCTGACAGGGGGTGGAACTGAAGCTTTCTTT.

This CDR3 is CASSYGLAGGTYEQYF. CDR3 sequence (DNA): TGTGCCAGCAGTTACGGCCTAGCGGGAGGAACCTACGAGCAGTACTTC. This chain connects TRBV6-2 or TRBV6-3 to TRBJ2-7; 11 bases map to TRBD2. The CDR3 sequence is 16 residues long. The trim removed 2 bases at V and 2 bases at J, leaving 5 bases unmatched. Germline lookup yields CDR1 MNHEY and CDR2 SVGEGT.

This chain joins TRBV15 and TRBJ2-7, with 7 nucleotides matching TRBD1. This CDR3 region has 15 residues. Germline values: CDR1 LNHNV, CDR2 YYDKDF (reference sequence). With V trimmed by 5 bases and J by 5 bases, 12 bases remained unmatched. CDR3 amino acids: CATSSSRQGRDEQYV. The CDR3 DNA is TGTGCCACCAGCTCCTCCCGACAGGGACGGGACGAGCAGTACGTC.

This rearrangement joins TRBV7-8 to TRBJ1-1; 10 bases are shared with TRBD1. The CDR3 is 12 amino acids. Germline V gene sequence: CDR1 SGHVS, CDR2 FQNEAQ. The trim removed 5 bases at V and 10 bases at J, leaving 4 bases unmatched. CDR3 sequence reads: CASSPWTGGAFF. For the CDR3, the DNA is TGTGCCAGCAGCCCGTGGACAGGGGGAGCTTTCTTT.

The genes are TRBV9 and TRBJ2-7, with D tentatively TRBD2 (6 bases). CDR3 length equals 14 residues. The V and J ends lost 3 bases and 5 bases respectively, with 15 bases between them. Germline V gives CDR1 SGDLS, CDR2 YYNGEE. The CDR3 loop is CASSARRASDEQYV. CDR3 bases: TGTGCCAGCAGCGCCCGGAGGGCGAGCGACGAGCAGTACGTC.

This sequence joins TRBV20-1 and TRBJ2-7; D ambiguous. With 3 bases removed from V and 2 bases from J, the gap between germline ends came to 8 bases. CDR1 and CDR2 from the germline V gene are DFQATT and SNEGSKA (reference sequence). The CDR3 sequence is 12 residues long. The CDR3: CSARTGTYEQYF. The CDR3 nucleotides are TGCAGTGCTAGGACTGGAACCTACGAGCAGTACTTC.

As to this clonotype: With a much larger clone just one base away, this may be a read error. The rearrangement joins TRBV5-1 to TRBJ1-1; D unclear. CDR1 SGHRS and CDR2 YFSETQ come from the germline V gene. The CDR3 runs 14 residues. V was pared by 4 bases and J by 3 bases, with 13 bases between. CDR3 sequence reads: CASSVQTSDTEAFF. The CDR3 DNA is TGCGCCAGCAGCGTACAGACGAGCGACACTGAAGCTTTCTTT.

In its sample, this clonotype was seen a few times. This rearrangement joins TRBV18 to TRBJ2-7, with D possibly TRBD1 on 6 matching bases. Germline CDR1 reads KGHSH; CDR2 reads LQKENI. This CDR3 is 15 amino acids long. V dropped 1 base and J dropped 3 bases, with 13 bases sitting between them. CDR3 in amino acids: CASSPRTQGLYEQYF. CDR3 DNA sequence: TGTGCCAGCTCACCACGTACCCAGGGGCTCTACGAGCAGTACTTC.

This clonotype was counted between two and nine times. The chain carries TRBV20-1 and TRBJ2-7; D uncertain. V lost 3 bases to trimming and J lost 6 bases, with 12 bases between them. This CDR3 spans 12 amino acids. Germline loops: CDR1 DFQATT, CDR2 SNEGSKA (reference sequence). CDR3 sequence (DNA): TGCAGTGCTAGTTTCTCGGTAGTCGAGCAGTACTTC. This encodes CSASFSVVEQYF.